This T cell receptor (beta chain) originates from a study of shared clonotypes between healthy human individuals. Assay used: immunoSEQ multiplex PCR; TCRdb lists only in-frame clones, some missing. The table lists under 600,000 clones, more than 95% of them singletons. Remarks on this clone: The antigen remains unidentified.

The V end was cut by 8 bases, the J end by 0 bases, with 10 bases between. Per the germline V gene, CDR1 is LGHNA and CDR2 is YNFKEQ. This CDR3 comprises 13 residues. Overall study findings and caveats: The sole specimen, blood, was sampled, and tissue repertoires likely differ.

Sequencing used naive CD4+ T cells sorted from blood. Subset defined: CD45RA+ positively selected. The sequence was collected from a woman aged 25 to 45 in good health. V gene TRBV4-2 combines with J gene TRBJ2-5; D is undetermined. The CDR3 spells CASLSAHQETQYF. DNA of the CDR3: TGTGCCAGCTTATCAGCGCACCAAGAGACCCAGTACTTC.